The 24 T cell receptor beta chains presented below share a single source sample, sequenced in a study of CD8 T cells in Susac syndrome. With random hexamers, 0.5 to 1 ug RNA was reverse transcribed. Each CDR3 protein is one row after TCRdb ran MiXCR on the immunoSEQ multiplex PCR reads. The table includes 180,000 or so distinct CDR3 sequences, roughly 96% detected once. Sequencing used CD4+ T cells from PBMCs. All receptors come from a human donor in good health.

The chain recombines TRBV18 with TRBJ2-5, with D perhaps TRBD1 or TRBD2 (6 bases each). In germline, CDR1 is KGHSH, CDR2 LQKENI. V lost 3 bases to trimming and J lost 3 bases, with 8 bases between them. This CDR3 region has 13 residues. The CDR3 protein is CASSPGGKETQYF. CDR3 coding DNA: TGTGCCAGCTCACCCGGGGGCAAAGAGACCCAGTACTTC.

V gene TRBV9 combines with J gene TRBJ2-3; D is uncertain. The CDR3 consists of 14 residues. V lost 0 bases, J lost 6 bases, and 11 bases lay in between. Per germline, CDR1 SGDLS and CDR2 YYNGEE. In DNA, the CDR3 is TGTGCCAGCAGCGTAGTGTCTATACCGGATACGCAGTATTTT. Translated: CASSVVSIPDTQYF.

V gene TRBV3-1 combines with J gene TRBJ2-1, with 8 bases identical to TRBD2. CDR1 is LGHDT and CDR2 is YNNKEL in the germline V gene (reference sequence). V was clipped by 4 bases and J by 8 bases; unmatched bases: 10. The CDR3 extends over 15 amino acids. CDR3 bases: TGTGCCAGCAGCCTCAGCGGGAGTGGAAGGGATGAGCAGTTCTTC. Its translation: CASSLSGSGRDEQFF.

The chain employs TRBV24-1 and TRBJ2-1; tentatively, D is TRBD1 (5 bases). This CDR3 is 18 amino acids long. The V end was cut by 1 base, the J end by 5 bases, with 20 bases between. The V gene's germline CDR1 is KGHDR and CDR2 SFDVKD. This CDR3 reads CATSDFTPRQGVDNEQFF. CDR3 bases: TGTGCCACCAGTGATTTTACCCCGAGGCAGGGTGTTGACAATGAGCAGTTCTTC.

The chain employs TRBV5-1 and TRBJ2-1, with D possibly called TRBD1 or TRBD2 (5 bases each). Trimming took 4 bases from V and 14 from J, leaving 16 bases between them. The CDR3 sequence is 12 residues long. Germline V gives CDR1 SGHRS, CDR2 YFSETQ. The CDR3 region has the DNA TGCGCCAGCAGCCTACCGGGACGAGGGAAGTTCTTC. Its translation: CASSLPGRGKFF.

The rearrangement joins TRBV20-1 to TRBJ2-5; D is undetermined. Germline V gene sequence: CDR1 DFQATT, CDR2 SNEGSKA (reference sequence). Between the trimmed V and J ends, which lost 0 bases and 4 bases, there was a span of 12 bases. The CDR3 is 14 residues long. DNA for the CDR3: TGCAGTGCTAGAGATCCCCCGCTGGGAGAGACCCAGTACTTC. This translates into CSARDPPLGETQYF.

The chain links TRBV3-1 to TRBJ1-2; 8 nucleotides line up with TRBD1. This CDR3 region has 16 residues. The germline V gene encodes CDR1 LGHDT and CDR2 YNNKEL (reference sequence). Trimming took 2 bases from V and 5 from J; bases not matched to a gene: 10. The CDR3 is CASSQPSRGPRYGYTF. DNA for the CDR3: TGTGCCAGCAGCCAACCAAGCAGGGGGCCTCGATATGGCTACACCTTC.

V and J are TRBV11-2 and TRBJ1-2, with D unclear. This CDR3 comprises 12 residues. CDR1 is SGHAT and CDR2 is FQNNGV in the germline V gene. The V gene lost 5 bases and the J gene lost 3 bases, with 7 bases spanning the gap. The CDR3 spells CASSEGHYGYTF. CDR3 DNA sequence: TGTGCCAGCAGCGAAGGGCACTATGGCTACACCTTC.

The chain is built from TRBV29-1 and TRBJ1-2; D gene uncertain. Between the trimmed V and J ends, which lost 6 bases and 9 bases, there was a span of 17 bases. Germline loops: CDR1 SQVTM, CDR2 ANQGSEA. There are 12 residues in the CDR3. The CDR3 DNA reads TGCAGCGTGACGGACCGGTGGAGTAGCTACACCTTC. Protein product: CSVTDRWSSYTF.

The rearrangement uses TRBV25-1 and TRBJ1-1; D is ambiguous. Germline V CDR1 and CDR2: MGHDK, SYGVNS. The CDR3 covers 10 residues. V dropped 7 bases and J dropped 11 bases, with 11 bases sitting between them. CDR3 DNA sequence: TGTGCCAGCAAAGGAGTGAGGGCTTTCTTT. This translates into CASKGVRAFF.

J is TRBJ2-1 and V is TRBV20-1, with 10 bases fitting TRBD2. Unmatched junction bases numbered 7, after V lost 5 bases and J lost 0 bases. The germline CDR1 and CDR2 sequences are DFQATT and SNEGSKA (reference sequence). The CDR3 length is 16 residues. The CDR3 nucleotides are TGCAGTGCTGGGAAGGCTAGCGGGAGCTCCTACAATGAGCAGTTCTTC. It translates to CSAGKASGSSYNEQFF.

V gene TRBV14 combines with J gene TRBJ1-1; D not resolved. The germline V gene has CDR1 SGHDN and CDR2 FVKESK. This CDR3 region has 15 residues. Trimming stripped 1 base from V and 0 bases from J, with 9 bases between. The chain's CDR3 is CASSQVGGLNTEAFF. For the CDR3, the DNA is TGTGCCAGCAGCCAAGTGGGAGGCCTGAACACTGAAGCTTTCTTT.

The chain joins TRBV7-9 to TRBJ1-1, with D unresolved. Trimming cost V 2 bases and J 3 bases, with 7 bases left between them. CDR1 and CDR2 from the germline V gene are SEHNR and FQNEAQ (reference sequence). The CDR3 contains 13 residues. The CDR3 DNA follows: TGTGCCAGCAGCTTAACGCGCGACACTGAAGCTTTCTTT. It yields the protein CASSLTRDTEAFF.

The chain employs TRBV30 and TRBJ2-7, with 8 bases that match TRBD2. The CDR3 runs 13 residues. The V segment lost 3 bases and the J segment 6 bases; nucleotides outside the gene matches: 7. CDR1 is GTSNPN and CDR2 is SVGIG in the germline V gene (reference sequence). The DNA for the CDR3 is TGTGCCTGGAGGAAGGGCGGGAGGCCCGAGCAGTACGTC. Amino acid sequence: CAWRKGGRPEQYV.

The V gene is TRBV3-1, the J gene TRBJ2-3; a weak D match, TRBD2 (5 bases). This CDR3 contains 14 residues. Trimming removed 1 base at V and 0 bases at J, with 5 bases between. In germline, CDR1 is LGHDT, CDR2 YNNKEL (reference sequence). The CDR3 protein is CASSQGTSTDTQYF. The CDR3 DNA reads TGTGCCAGCAGCCAAGGGACTAGCACAGATACGCAGTATTTT.

This rearrangement joins TRBV6-2 or TRBV6-3 to TRBJ2-4; TRBD2 might be the D (6 bases). The ends were cut back, 6 bases at V and 3 bases at J, with 15 bases in the middle. CDR3 size: 15 residues. CDR1 is MNHEY and CDR2 is SVGEGT in the germline V gene. CDR3 bases: TGTGCCAGCAGGGGACTCGTCGGGGTCAAAAACATTCAGTACTTC. Translated: CASRGLVGVKNIQYF.

The chain links TRBV4-1 to TRBJ2-7, with D uncertain. The CDR3 spans 16 residues. From germline, CDR1 is MGHRA and CDR2 YSYEKL. The V end was cut by 0 bases, the J end by 0 bases, with 12 bases between. CDR3: CASSQEELLSSYEQYF. In nucleotides, the CDR3 is TGCGCCAGCAGCCAAGAAGAACTGTTGAGCTCCTACGAGCAGTACTTC.

The V and J genes are TRBV29-1 and TRBJ2-5; D remains ambiguous. V was cut by 4 bases and J by 5 bases, with 11 bases left in between. This CDR3 has 12 residues. The germline V gene has CDR1 SQVTM and CDR2 ANQGSEA. This CDR3 is CSVVPKGETQYF. The CDR3 region has the DNA TGCAGCGTTGTGCCGAAGGGCGAGACCCAGTACTTC.

The V gene is TRBV29-1, the J gene TRBJ2-3; D unresolved. The V end was cut by 7 bases, the J end by 1 base, with 9 bases between. This CDR3 spans 12 amino acids. Looked up from germline, CDR1 is SQVTM and CDR2 is ANQGSEA. Written as DNA, the CDR3 is TGCAGCGCCCAGGTTGGCACAGATACGCAGTATTTT. As protein: CSAQVGTDTQYF.

In DNA form, the CDR3 reads TGCAGCGTGTATGGGGATTACAATGAGCAGTTCTTC. Protein product: CSVYGDYNEQFF. This chain links TRBV29-1 with TRBJ2-1; D is ambiguous. This CDR3 is built from 12 residues. The V gene's germline CDR1 is SQVTM and CDR2 ANQGSEA. Between the trimmed V and J ends, which lost 6 bases and 4 bases, there was a span of 10 bases.

The rearrangement links TRBV15 to TRBJ2-3; D is unclear. This CDR3 contains 15 residues. Trimming cost V 5 bases and J 0 bases, with 12 bases left between them. Germline CDR1 LNHNV, CDR2 YYDKDF (reference sequence). This CDR3 reads CATSSGVGSTDTQYF. The CDR3 DNA is TGTGCCACCAGCTCGGGCGTCGGGAGCACAGATACGCAGTATTTT. Supplemented by reference TRBV15 and TRBJ2-3, the full variable domain reads DAMVIQNPRYQVTQFGKPVTLSCSQTLNHNVMYWYQQKSSQAPKLLFHYYDKDFNNEADTPDNFQSRRPNTSFCFLDIRSPGLGDTAMYLCATSSGVGSTDTQYFGPGTRLTVL.

V is TRBV20-1 and J is TRBJ2-3, with D maybe TRBD1 (6 bases). CDR3 size: 14 residues. The germline V and J ends were trimmed by 1 base and 5 bases, with 13 bases remaining between them. In germline, CDR1 is DFQATT, CDR2 SNEGSKA (reference sequence). CDR3 loop: CSARGGGVLDTQYF. The CDR3 region has the DNA TGCAGTGCTAGAGGTGGGGGCGTATTAGATACGCAGTATTTT.

This chain joins TRBV20-1 and TRBJ2-3; TRBD2 agrees at 8 bases. V was clipped by 5 bases and J by 6 bases; unmatched bases: 13. The CDR3 length is 15 residues. Germline V gives CDR1 DFQATT, CDR2 SNEGSKA (reference sequence). CDR3 coding DNA: TGCAGTGCTCCCCAAGCGGGGGTCCGGGGGGATACGCAGTATTTT. Its protein is CSAPQAGVRGDTQYF.

This chain connects TRBV5-6 to TRBJ1-1, with D hard to call. CDR3 length: 14 amino acids. Germline V gene data show CDR1 as SGHDT and CDR2 as YYEEEE. Trimming took off 7 bases at V and 8 bases at J, with 21 bases between the two ends. The CDR3 DNA sequence: TGTGCCAGCCGCGAGATGAGTCTCGTATCGGAAGCTTTCTTT. As protein: CASREMSLVSEAFF.